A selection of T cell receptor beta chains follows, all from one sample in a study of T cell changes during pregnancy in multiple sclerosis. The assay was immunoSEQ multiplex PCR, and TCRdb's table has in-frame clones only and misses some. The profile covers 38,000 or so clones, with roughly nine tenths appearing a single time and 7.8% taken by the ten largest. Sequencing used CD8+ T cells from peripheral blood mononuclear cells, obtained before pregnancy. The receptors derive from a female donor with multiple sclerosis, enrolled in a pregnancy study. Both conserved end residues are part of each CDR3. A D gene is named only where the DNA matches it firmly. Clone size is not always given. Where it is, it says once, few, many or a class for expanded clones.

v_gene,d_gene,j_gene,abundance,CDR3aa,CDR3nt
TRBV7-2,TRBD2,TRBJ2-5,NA,CASSRLSPGLASETQYF,TGTGCCAGCAGCCGATTAAGCCCGGGACTAGCATCGGAGACCCAGTACTTC
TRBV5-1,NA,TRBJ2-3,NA,CASSLAPLDSPDTQYF,TGCGCCAGCAGCTTGGCCCCCCTAGATTCCCCAGATACGCAGTATTTT
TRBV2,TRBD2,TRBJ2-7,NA,CASSSMSGRTPYEQYF,TGTGCCAGCAGTAGTATGAGCGGGAGGACACCCTACGAGCAGTACTTC
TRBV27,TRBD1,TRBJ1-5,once,CASSWTGNSNQPQHF,TGTGCCAGCAGTTGGACAGGTAATAGCAATCAGCCCCAGCATTTT
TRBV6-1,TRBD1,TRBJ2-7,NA,CASSGDSTYEQYF,TGTGCCAGCAGTGGGGACAGCACCTACGAGCAGTACTTC
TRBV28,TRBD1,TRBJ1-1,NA,CASSSLIGQGEAFF,TGTGCCAGCAGTTCCCTAATTGGACAGGGTGAAGCTTTCTTT
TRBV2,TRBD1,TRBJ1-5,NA,CASSEGTGVPPQHF,TGTGCCAGCAGTGAAGGGACAGGGGTTCCGCCCCAGCATTTT
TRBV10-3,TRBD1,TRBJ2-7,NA,CAISESTMGQAFYEQYF,TGTGCCATCAGTGAGTCGACAATGGGACAGGCTTTCTACGAGCAGTACTTC
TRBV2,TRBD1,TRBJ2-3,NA,CASTPGRGTDTQYF,TGTGCCAGCACTCCAGGCAGGGGGACAGATACGCAGTATTTT
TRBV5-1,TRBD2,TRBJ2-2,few,CASSFPGTSGTKGGELFF,TGCGCCAGCAGCTTCCCCGGGACTAGCGGGACAAAAGGGGGGGAGCTGTTTTTT
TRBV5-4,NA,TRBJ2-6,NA,CASSGGWSGANVLTF,TGTGCCAGCAGCGGGGGGTGGTCTGGGGCCAACGTCCTGACTTTC
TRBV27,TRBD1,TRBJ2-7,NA,CASRTGPEQYF,TGTGCCAGCCGGACAGGACCCGAGCAGTACTTC
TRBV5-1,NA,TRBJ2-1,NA,CASSLGGYGEQFF,TGCGCCAGCAGCTTGGGAGGGTACGGTGAGCAGTTCTTC
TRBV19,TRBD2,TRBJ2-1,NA,CASSRGLAVEQFF,TGTGCCAGTAGTCGGGGACTAGCGGTTGAGCAGTTCTTC
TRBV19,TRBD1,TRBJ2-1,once,CASSIDPTGGYEQFF,TGTGCCAGTAGTATAGATCCCACAGGGGGCTATGAGCAGTTCTTC
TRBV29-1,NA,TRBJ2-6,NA,CSVRTSSGANVLTF,TGCAGCGTTCGGACAAGCTCTGGGGCCAACGTCCTGACTTTC
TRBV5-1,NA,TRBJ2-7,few,CASSTRDIPYEQYF,TGCGCCAGCAGCACCCGGGACATCCCCTACGAGCAGTACTTC
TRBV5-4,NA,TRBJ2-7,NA,CASSLATGAFVEQYF,TGTGCCAGCAGCTTAGCCACGGGAGCCTTTGTCGAGCAGTACTTC
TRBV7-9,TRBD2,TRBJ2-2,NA,CASSSTSGVNTGELFF,TGTGCCAGCAGCTCGACTAGCGGAGTGAACACCGGGGAGCTGTTTTTT
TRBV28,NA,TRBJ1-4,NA,CASTRDSSNEKLFF,TGTGCCAGCACCCGGGACTCAAGTAATGAAAAACTGTTTTTT
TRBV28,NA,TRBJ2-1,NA,CASSLRRGQLGGEQFF,TGTGCCAGCAGCCTCCGGCGCGGACAGCTAGGAGGTGAGCAGTTCTTC
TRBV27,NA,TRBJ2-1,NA,CASSAWASVSYNEQFF,TGTGCCAGCAGTGCCTGGGCTAGCGTCTCCTACAATGAGCAGTTCTTC
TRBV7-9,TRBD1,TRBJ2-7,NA,CASSVPGQRYEQYF,TGTGCCAGCAGCGTACCGGGACAGCGGTACGAGCAGTACTTC
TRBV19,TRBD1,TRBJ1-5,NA,CASSIFFAGGDQPQHF,TGTGCCAGTAGTATATTTTTCGCAGGGGGAGATCAGCCCCAGCATTTT
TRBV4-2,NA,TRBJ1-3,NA,CASSQGLQVGGNTIYF,TGTGCCAGCAGCCAAGGTCTACAGGTCGGTGGAAACACCATATATTTT
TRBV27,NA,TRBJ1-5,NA,CASRAQGPIQPQHF,TGTGCCAGCAGGGCACAGGGCCCGATTCAGCCCCAGCATTTT
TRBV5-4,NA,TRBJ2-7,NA,CASSSTVFDEQYF,TGTGCCAGCAGCTCGACAGTTTTCGACGAGCAGTACTTC
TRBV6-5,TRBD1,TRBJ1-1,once,CASNRQGQNEAFF,TGTGCCAGCAATAGACAGGGGCAAAATGAAGCTTTCTTT